This T cell receptor beta chain was profiled in a study of blood T cells in healthy people across ages. Study overall: Per two T cells, about one barcoded beta molecule was captured through template switching.

V shed 3 bases and J shed 8 bases, with 16 bases lying between them. Per the germline V gene, CDR1 is MDHEN and CDR2 is SYDVKM. CDR3 length equals 14 residues. It was with a sample-barcoded 5' primer and a J-beta primer mix that a second PCR of about 7 to 12 cycles was run. TCRdb redid the calling of the 5' RACE reads with MiXCR, one entry per CDR3 protein. The sample gives about 780,000 distinct CDR3 sequences, under 80% of which show up once; roughly 26% is in the top ten. The receptor comes from a man aged 25 to 40 in good health. The specimen was blood. This chain connects TRBV28 to TRBJ1-2, with D perhaps matching TRBD1 (5 bases). DNA of the CDR3: TGTGCCAGCAGTTTTTCCCTAAGGGGAAACGGCTACACCTTC. It translates to CASSFSLRGNGYTF.